A few counts support the clone carrying this T cell receptor (beta chain). The data are from a study of OX40 agonist ivuxolimab in advanced cancers. The data were produced by immunoSEQ multiplex PCR, yet TCRdb's version contains in-frame clones alone and is incomplete. The sample has about 69,000 clones, around four fifths seen once. The sequencing used CD4+ or CD8+ T cells sorted from blood, collected in a trial of the OX40 agonist ivuxolimab. This TCR derives from an adult with an advanced solid tumor such as melanoma, head and neck, liver or kidney cancer.

In DNA form, the CDR3 reads TGCGCCAGCAGCGAATCCAGGGCTGGGGCCAACGTCCTGACTTTC. It specifies CASSESRAGANVLTF. The rearrangement uses TRBV4-1 and TRBJ2-6, with D possibly matching TRBD1 (5 bases). The CDR3 loop spans 15 amino acids. V was pared by 5 bases and J by 2 bases, with 10 bases between. Germline assignment: CDR1 MGHRA and CDR2 YSYEKL.